This T cell receptor (beta chain) was recorded in a study of Graves' ophthalmopathy and Graves' hyperthyroidism. Overall study findings and caveats: The blood repertoire also included most expanded thyroid clonotypes above 0.001 frequency. Separation of ophthalmopathy from stable hyperthyroidism was achieved by a 13-signature model, at approximately 88% sensitivity and 81.08% specificity.

There are many counts of this clonotype. Its antigen is currently unknown. This CDR3 has 16 amino acids. Germline V gene lookup returns CDR1 LNHDA and CDR2 SQIVND (reference sequence). V was shortened by 3 bases and J by 1 base, with 15 bases between the two germline ends. Investigators amplified TCR beta CDR3 regions from RNA transcripts. The authors performed first-round RT-PCR with HTBI primers and then a second-round multiplex PCR. TCRdb reprocessed the multiplex PCR reads with MiXCR, giving one entry per CDR3 protein. Of hundreds of thousands of distinct CDR3 sequences in the sample, under 25% were seen once.

The TCR sequence derives from a woman younger than 30 with stable Graves' hyperthyroidism. Sequenced sample: peripheral blood. The chain combines TRBV19 with TRBJ2-5; D gene unclear. CDR3 sequence (DNA): TGTGCCAGTAGTATTTTAGGCGGCCGGATCCAAGAGACCCAGTACTTC. The encoded protein is CASSILGGRIQETQYF. The full variable domain, its missing parts supplied by reference TRBV19 and TRBJ2-5, is DGGITQSPKYLFRKEGQNVTLSCEQNLNHDAMYWYRQDPGQGLRLIYYSQIVNDFQKGDIAEGYSVSREKKESFPLTVTSAQKNPTAFYLCASSILGGRIQETQYFGPGTRLLVL.